This is a list of T cell receptor beta chains from one sample in a study of monozygotic twins with inflammatory bowel disease. TCRdb reprocessed the 5' RACE reads and stores each CDR3 protein as one record, lacking DNA. This sample contains around 450,000 distinct CDR3 sequences. Sequences were obtained from blood. These receptors were taken from a human donor with ulcerative colitis or Crohn's disease, or a healthy co-twin of an affected twin (not recorded which). CDR3s include the opening cysteine and the closing phenylalanine or tryptophan.

CDR3 protein	V gene	J gene
CASSPSRDYNYGYTF	TRBV18	TRBJ1-2
CASSSQGSQNIQYF	TRBV7-2	TRBJ2-4
CASSRVLTNEKLFF	TRBV19	TRBJ1-4
CASSPGGAGNTIYF	TRBV5-6	TRBJ1-3
CASSGGLSRREKLFF	TRBV13	TRBJ1-4
CASSLGPDSTDTQYF	TRBV5-1	TRBJ2-3
CASSWGRLNTGELFF	TRBV7-2	TRBJ2-2
CSAPGGTVYEQFF	TRBV20-1	TRBJ2-1
CASSVGQPDSGNTIYF	TRBV7-2	TRBJ1-3
CASSFDYLSTDTQYF	TRBV5-1	TRBJ2-3
CASSLDSGSHQPQHF	TRBV27	TRBJ1-5
CASSEPGARNTIYF	TRBV25-1	TRBJ1-3